This T cell receptor beta chain was observed in a study of blood T cell repertoires in COVID-19. Study at large: Whether acute or convalescent, the COVID-19 samples came from the United States, Italy and Spain. Sample material is recorded as cDNA or gDNA derived from T cells, B-cell-depleted T cells, or PBMCs.

This clone occurred a few times. Germline CDR1 and CDR2: SNHLY and FYNNEI. Trimming took off 6 bases at V and 9 bases at J, with 27 bases between the two ends. This CDR3 is built from 16 residues. The protocol was immunoSEQ multiplex PCR, while the TCRdb copy is restricted to in-frame clones and leaves out a portion. In the table there are fewer than 250,000 clones, over 70% of which are singletons. Specimen: peripheral blood. The TCR comes from a woman aged 50 to 60 with acute or convalescent COVID-19. The chain combines TRBV2 with TRBJ2-7; a weak D match, TRBD1 (6 bases). The CDR3 nucleotides are TGTGCCAGCAGCGATCAAAATGGAATAGGGGGTTTTGGGCAGTACTTC. Its protein is CASSDQNGIGGFGQYF. The variable domain in full, completed from reference TRBV2 and TRBJ2-7, reads EPEVTQTPSHQVTQMGQEVILRCVPISNHLYFYWYRQILGQKVEFLVSFYNNEISEKSEIFDDQFSVERPDGSNFTLKIRSTKLEDSAMYFCASSDQNGIGGFGQYFGPGTRLTVT.